The T cell receptor beta chain described here comes from a study of blood T cell repertoires in COVID-19. Study background: The United States, Italy and Spain were the sources of the acute and convalescent COVID-19 samples.

Per the study methods: Counts of nucleated cells, estimated from reference gene primer amplification, were obtained. TCRdb keeps only in-frame clones here, not all; method: immunoSEQ multiplex PCR. V and J calls and clone size follow that table, whereas D and trimming were derived from the DNA. The sample has a few hundred thousand clones, roughly 80% seen once. V was pared by 5 bases and J by 3 bases, with 10 bases between. The germline V gene encodes CDR1 SEHNR and CDR2 FQNEAQ (reference sequence). This CDR3 has 14 amino acids. This receptor was obtained from a woman aged 40-49 years with acute COVID-19. The sample comprised PBMCs or T cells enriched from blood (not recorded which). The rearrangement joins TRBV7-9 to TRBJ1-4; TRBD1 might be the D (5 bases). The CDR3 DNA sequence: TGTGCCAGCAGCGTACCGGGGGCTAATGAAAAACTGTTTTTT. Translated: CASSVPGANEKLFF. Based on the CDR3 plus reference TRBV7-9 and TRBJ1-4, the full variable domain is DTGVSQNPRHKITKRGQNVTFRCDPISEHNRLYWYRQTLGQGPEFLTYFQNEAQLEKSRLLSDRFSAERPKGSFSTLEIQRTEQGDSAMYLCASSVPGANEKLFFGSGTQLSVL.